The present entry profiles one T cell receptor beta chain with its context. Adults between roughly 18 and 90 years of age took part from 20 to 25 US areas. The data originate from a study of blood T cell repertoires in COVID-19. Germline loops: CDR1 SEHNR, CDR2 FQNEAQ (reference sequence). This CDR3 region has 16 residues. With 3 bases removed from V and 2 bases from J, the gap between germline ends came to 15 bases. Study processing details: Amplification with reference gene primers provided the estimates of nucleated cell counts. Sequenced by immunoSEQ multiplex PCR; TCRdb stores in-frame clones only, minus some. Clone size and the V and J calls come from that table; the DNA yielded D and trimming. Altogether 250,000 to 350,000 clones are present, approximately 85% being singletons, with the ten largest covering 3.5% to 4.5%.

The V and J genes are TRBV7-9 and TRBJ2-3, with D hard to call. This TCR was sampled from a young woman who had recovered from COVID-19. Sequencing was done on a sample of PBMCs or T cells enriched from blood (not recorded which). The CDR3 protein is CASSFRARLNTDTQYF. The DNA for the CDR3 is TGTGCCAGCAGCTTTCGTGCGCGACTGAACACAGATACGCAGTATTTT.